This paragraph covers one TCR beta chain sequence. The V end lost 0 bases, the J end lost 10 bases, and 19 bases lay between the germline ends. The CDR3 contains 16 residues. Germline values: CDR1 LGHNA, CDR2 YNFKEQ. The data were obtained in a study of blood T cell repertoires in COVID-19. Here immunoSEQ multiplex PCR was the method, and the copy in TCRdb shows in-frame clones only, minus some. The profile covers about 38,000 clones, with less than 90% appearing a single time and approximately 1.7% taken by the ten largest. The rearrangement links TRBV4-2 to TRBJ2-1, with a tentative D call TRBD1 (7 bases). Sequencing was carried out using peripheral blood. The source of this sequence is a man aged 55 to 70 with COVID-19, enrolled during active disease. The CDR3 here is CASSQDRARAGGEQFF. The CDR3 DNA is TGTGCCAGCAGCCAAGATAGGGCGCGGGCAGGGGGGGAGCAGTTCTTC.